This T cell receptor (beta chain) was recovered during a study of STAT5B mutations in CD4+ large granular lymphocyte leukemia. Notes on the study in general: Main leukemic clonotypes were patient-specific, but 20% to 25% appeared at low frequency elsewhere.

As regards this clone: Its matching antigen is unknown.

Method: immunoSEQ multiplex PCR; TCRdb's copy keeps in-frame clones and lacks some. The repertoire holds fewer than 35,000 clones, roughly 72% seen once, with 1.5% to 2% in the top ten. Losses at the gene ends were 0 bases for V and 1 base for J; bases not matched to a gene: 8. Germline CDR1 and CDR2: SGDLS and YYNGEE. This CDR3 has 19 residues. Sequencing was carried out using CD4+ T cells from blood buffy coats. The chain couples TRBV9 to TRBJ2-3; 13 nucleotides align to TRBD2. The receptor was isolated from a human donor in good health. The CDR3 region is CASSVGLAGGFLGTDTQYF. The CDR3 DNA sequence: TGTGCCAGCAGCGTAGGACTAGCGGGGGGCTTCCTGGGCACAGATACGCAGTATTTT.